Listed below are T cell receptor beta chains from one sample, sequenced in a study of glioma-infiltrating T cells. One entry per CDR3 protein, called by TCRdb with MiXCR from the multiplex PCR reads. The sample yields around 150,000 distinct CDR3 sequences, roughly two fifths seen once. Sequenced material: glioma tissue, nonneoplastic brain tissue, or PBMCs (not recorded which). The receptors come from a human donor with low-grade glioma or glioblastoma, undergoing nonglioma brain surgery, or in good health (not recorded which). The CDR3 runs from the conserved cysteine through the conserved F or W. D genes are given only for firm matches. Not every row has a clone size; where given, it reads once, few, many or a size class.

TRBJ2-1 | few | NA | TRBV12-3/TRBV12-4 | TGTGCCAGCAGTTTAGTATCGCCCCCCGGTGAGCAGTTCTTC | CASSLVSPPGEQFF
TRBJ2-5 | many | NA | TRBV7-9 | TGTGCCAGCAGTCCCAGGGATCAGCAAGAGACCCAGTACTTC | CASSPRDQQETQYF
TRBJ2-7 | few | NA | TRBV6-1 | TGTGCCAGCAGTTCCCCGGGGTACGAGCAGTACTTC | CASSSPGYEQYF
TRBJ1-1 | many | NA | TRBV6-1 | TGTGCCAGCAGTTATCCAGCGGGTTATGCTTTCTTT | CASSYPAGYAFF
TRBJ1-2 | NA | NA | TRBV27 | TGTGCCAGCAGTGAACACCGAGGGGGGAAGTATGGCTACACCTTC | CASSEHRGGKYGYTF
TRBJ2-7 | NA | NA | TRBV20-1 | TGCAGTGCTAGAGATCGACGGATCTCCTACGAGCAGTACTTC | CSARDRRISYEQYF
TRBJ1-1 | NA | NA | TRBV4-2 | TGTGCCAGCAGCCAAGGAGGGCTACCCCAGGACACTGAAGCTTTCTTT | CASSQGGLPQDTEAFF
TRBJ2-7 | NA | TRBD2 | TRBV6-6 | TGTGCCAGCAGTTACCCCTTCGGGGGGGAGCAGTACTTC | CASSYPFGGEQYF
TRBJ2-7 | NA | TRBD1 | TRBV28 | TGTGCCAGCAGTACCCCCGGGACAGGTCCCTACGAGCAGTACTTC | CASSTPGTGPYEQYF
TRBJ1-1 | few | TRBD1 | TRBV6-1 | TGTGCCAGCACCGACAGGGGGCGGGGGACTGAAGCTTTCTTT | CASTDRGRGTEAFF
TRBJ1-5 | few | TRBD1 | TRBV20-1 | TGCAGTGCTTTGGTGACAGGGGATAGCAATCAGCCCCAGCATTTT | CSALVTGDSNQPQHF
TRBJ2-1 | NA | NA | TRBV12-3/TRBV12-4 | TGTGCCAGCAGTTACCTGAGCTCCTACAATGAGCAGTTCTTC | CASSYLSSYNEQFF
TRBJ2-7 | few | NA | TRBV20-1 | TGCAGTGCCTTTGACAGTGCGACCTACGAGCAGTACTTC | CSAFDSATYEQYF
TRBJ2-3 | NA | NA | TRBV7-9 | TGTGCCAGCAGCTTACGCAGACAGGCTAGCACAGATACGCAGTATTTT | CASSLRRQASTDTQYF
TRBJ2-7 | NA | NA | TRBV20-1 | TGCAGTGCTGACGGGCCCACCAACTACGAGCAGTACTTC | CSADGPTNYEQYF
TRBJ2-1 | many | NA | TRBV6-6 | TGTGCCAGCAGTTACGACCCAAGCTCCTACAATGAGCAGTTCTTC | CASSYDPSSYNEQFF
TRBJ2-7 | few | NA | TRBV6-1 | TGTGCCAGCAGCCCCAGCAGATCCTACGAGCAGTACTTC | CASSPSRSYEQYF
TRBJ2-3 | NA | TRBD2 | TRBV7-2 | TGTGCCAGCAGCCCAAAGGGGGGCGGGGGGCCCACAGATACGCAGTATTTT | CASSPKGGGGPTDTQYF
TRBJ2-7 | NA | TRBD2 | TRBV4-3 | TGCGCCAGCAGCCAAGATGCAGCGGGGGGTAACTCCTACGAGCAGTACTTC | CASSQDAAGGNSYEQYF
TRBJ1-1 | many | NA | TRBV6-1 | TGTGCCAGCAAGCAGAGTGTGAACACTGAAGCTTTCTTT | CASKQSVNTEAFF
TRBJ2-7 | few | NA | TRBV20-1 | TGCAGTGCTAGAGGACTAGCCTACGAGCAGTACTTC | CSARGLAYEQYF
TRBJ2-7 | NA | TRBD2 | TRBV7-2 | TGTGCCAGCAGCTTACTAGCGGAGGGCTCCTACGAGCAGTACTTC | CASSLLAEGSYEQYF
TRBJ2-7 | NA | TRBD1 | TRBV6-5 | TGTGCCAGAAGTGACTCCGGGACAGGGGGCGAGCAGTACTTC | CARSDSGTGGEQYF
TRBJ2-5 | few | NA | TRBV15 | TGTGCCACCAGCGCAAAACGGGGAGAGACCCAGTACTTC | CATSAKRGETQYF
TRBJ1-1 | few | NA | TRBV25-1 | TGTGCCAGCAGTGAACGGAGGGGGACTGAAGCTTTCTTT | CASSERRGTEAFF
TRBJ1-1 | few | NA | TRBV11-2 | TGTGCCAGCAGCTTAGGGGGGAAAGCTTTCTTT | CASSLGGKAFF
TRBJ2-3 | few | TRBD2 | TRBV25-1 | TGTGCCAGCAGTGAATTAGAGAAGCGGGAGAACACAGATACGCAGTATTTT | CASSELEKRENTDTQYF
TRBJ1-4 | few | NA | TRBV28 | TGTGCCAGCAGCAAGCGGGAAGAAAAACTGTTTTTT | CASSKREEKLFF
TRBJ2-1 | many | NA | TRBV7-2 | TGTGCCAGCAGCTTAGCGCTAGCGTCCACCTACAATGAGCAGTTCTTC | CASSLALASTYNEQFF